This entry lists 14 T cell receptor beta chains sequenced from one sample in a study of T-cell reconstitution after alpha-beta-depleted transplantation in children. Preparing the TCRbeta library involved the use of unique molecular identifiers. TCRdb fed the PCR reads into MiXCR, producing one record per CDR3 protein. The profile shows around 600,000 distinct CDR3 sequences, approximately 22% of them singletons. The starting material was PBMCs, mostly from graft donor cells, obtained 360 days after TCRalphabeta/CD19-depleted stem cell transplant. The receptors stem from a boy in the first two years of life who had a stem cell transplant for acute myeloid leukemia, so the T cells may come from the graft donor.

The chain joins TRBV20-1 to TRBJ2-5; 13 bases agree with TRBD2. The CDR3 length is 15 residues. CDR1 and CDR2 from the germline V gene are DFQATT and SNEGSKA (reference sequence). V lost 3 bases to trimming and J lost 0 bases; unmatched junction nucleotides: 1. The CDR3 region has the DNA TGCAGTGCTAGGACTAGCGGGGGGAACCAAGAGACCCAGTACTTC. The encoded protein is CSARTSGGNQETQYF.

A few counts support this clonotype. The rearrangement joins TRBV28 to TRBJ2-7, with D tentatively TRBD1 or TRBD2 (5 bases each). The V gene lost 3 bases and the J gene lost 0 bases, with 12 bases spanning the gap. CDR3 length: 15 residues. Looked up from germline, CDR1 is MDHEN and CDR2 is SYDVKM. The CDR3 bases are TGTGCCAGCAGTTTTCGGGGCTTTCGCTCCTACGAGCAGTACTTC. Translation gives CASSFRGFRSYEQYF.

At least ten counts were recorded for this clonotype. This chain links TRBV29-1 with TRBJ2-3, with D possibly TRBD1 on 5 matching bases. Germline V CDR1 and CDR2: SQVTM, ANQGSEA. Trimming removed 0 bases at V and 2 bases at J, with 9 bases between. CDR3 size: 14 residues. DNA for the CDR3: TGCAGCGTTGAAGATAGACAGCTCACAGATACGCAGTATTTT. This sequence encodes CSVEDRQLTDTQYF.

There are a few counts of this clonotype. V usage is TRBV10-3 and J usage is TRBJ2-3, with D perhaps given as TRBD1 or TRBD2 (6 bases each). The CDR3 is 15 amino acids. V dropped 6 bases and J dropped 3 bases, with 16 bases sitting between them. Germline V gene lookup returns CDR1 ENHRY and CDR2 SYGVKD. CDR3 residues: CAISYNREVTDTQYF. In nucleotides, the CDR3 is TGTGCCATCAGCTACAACAGGGAGGTGACAGATACGCAGTATTTT.

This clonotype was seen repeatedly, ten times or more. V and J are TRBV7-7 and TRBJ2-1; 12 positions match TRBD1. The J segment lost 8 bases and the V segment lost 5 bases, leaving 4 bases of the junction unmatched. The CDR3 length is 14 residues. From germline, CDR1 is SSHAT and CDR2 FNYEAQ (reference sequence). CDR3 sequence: CASSPGTGGYEQFF. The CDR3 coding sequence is TGTGCCAGCAGCCCCGGGACAGGGGGCTATGAGCAGTTCTTC.

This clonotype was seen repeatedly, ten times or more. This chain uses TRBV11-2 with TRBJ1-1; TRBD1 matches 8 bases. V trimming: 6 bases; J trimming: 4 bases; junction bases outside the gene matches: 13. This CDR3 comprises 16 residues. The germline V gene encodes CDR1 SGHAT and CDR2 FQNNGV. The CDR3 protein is CASRQLPGGAATEAFF. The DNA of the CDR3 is TGTGCCAGCAGACAACTGCCAGGGGGCGCGGCCACTGAAGCTTTCTTT.

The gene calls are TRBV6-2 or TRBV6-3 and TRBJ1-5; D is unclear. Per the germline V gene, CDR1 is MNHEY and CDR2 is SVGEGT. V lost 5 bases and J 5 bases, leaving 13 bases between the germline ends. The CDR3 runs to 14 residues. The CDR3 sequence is CASSPGRSYQPQHF. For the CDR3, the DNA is TGTGCCAGCAGTCCAGGTCGGAGCTATCAGCCCCAGCATTTT.

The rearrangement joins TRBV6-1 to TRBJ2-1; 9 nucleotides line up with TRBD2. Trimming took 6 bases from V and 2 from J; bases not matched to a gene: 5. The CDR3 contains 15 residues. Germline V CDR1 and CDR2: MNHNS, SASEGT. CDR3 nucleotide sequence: TGTGCCAGCAGCAGGGAGCGGGGGGCCTACAATGAGCAGTTCTTC. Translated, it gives CASSRERGAYNEQFF.

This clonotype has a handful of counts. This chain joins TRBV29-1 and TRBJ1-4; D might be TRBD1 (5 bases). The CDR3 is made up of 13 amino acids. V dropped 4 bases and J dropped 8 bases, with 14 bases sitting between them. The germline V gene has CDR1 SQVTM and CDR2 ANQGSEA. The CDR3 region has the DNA TGCAGCGTTGTACGAGGGGATGAGGAAAAACTGTTTTTT. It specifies CSVVRGDEEKLFF.

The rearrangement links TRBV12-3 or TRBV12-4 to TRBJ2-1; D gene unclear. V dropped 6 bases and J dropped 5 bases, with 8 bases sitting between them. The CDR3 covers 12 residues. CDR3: CASRSRDNEQFF. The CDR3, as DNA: TGTGCCAGCAGGTCCCGGGACAATGAGCAGTTCTTC.

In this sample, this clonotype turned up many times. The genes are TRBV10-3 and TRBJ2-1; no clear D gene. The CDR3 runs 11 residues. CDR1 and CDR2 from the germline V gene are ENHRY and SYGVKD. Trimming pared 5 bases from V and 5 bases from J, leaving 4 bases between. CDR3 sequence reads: CAISRHNEQFF. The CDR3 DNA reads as TGTGCCATCAGTAGGCACAATGAGCAGTTCTTC.

The CDR3 DNA follows: TGTGCCAGCTCACCAAGCGGGATGGGCACAGATACGCAGTATTTT. It is translated as CASSPSGMGTDTQYF. This chain links TRBV18 with TRBJ2-3; 7 nucleotides agree with TRBD2. The junction had 3 bases not matched to a gene; V was cut back by 2 bases and J by 1 base. This CDR3 region has 15 residues. Germline V CDR1 and CDR2: KGHSH, LQKENI.

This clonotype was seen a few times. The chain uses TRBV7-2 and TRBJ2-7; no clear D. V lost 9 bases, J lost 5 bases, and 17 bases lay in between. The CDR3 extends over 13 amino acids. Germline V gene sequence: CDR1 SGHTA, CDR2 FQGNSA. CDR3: CASRTSERHEQYF. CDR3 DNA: TGTGCCAGTAGAACGAGTGAGCGACACGAGCAGTACTTC.

CDR3 in DNA: TGCGCCAGCAGCTTGGGGAGGACAGGGGCCTACACTGAAGCTTTCTTT. Amino acid sequence: CASSLGRTGAYTEAFF. This chain connects TRBV5-1 to TRBJ1-1; 9 bases line up with TRBD1. Trimming took 0 bases from V and 3 from J; bases not matched to a gene: 6. CDR1 SGHRS and CDR2 YFSETQ come from the germline V gene. The length of the CDR3 is 16 residues. The full variable domain, rest sourced from reference TRBV5-1 and TRBJ1-1, is KAGVTQTPRYLIKTRGQQVTLSCSPISGHRSVSWYQQTPGQGLQFLFEYFSETQRNKGNFPGRFSGRQFSNSRSEMNVSTLELGDSALYLCASSLGRTGAYTEAFFGQGTRLTVV.